One T cell receptor beta chain is described in this entry. V lost 4 bases to trimming and J lost 2 bases, with 23 bases between them. Germline assignment: CDR1 MGHRA and CDR2 YSYEKL. This CDR3 is 19 amino acids long. This specimen belongs to a study of OX40 agonist ivuxolimab in advanced cancers. Autoimmune disease history or systemic immunosuppression excluded patients. Blood sampling took place at baseline, cycle 4 day 1, and cycle 7 day 1. The assay was immunoSEQ multiplex PCR, and TCRdb's table has in-frame clones only and misses some. This sample has 25,000 to 35,000 clones, with more than 70% found just once.

This sequence joins TRBV4-1 and TRBJ1-4; tentative D call: TRBD1 (5 bases). The sequenced sample was CD4+ or CD8+ T cells sorted from blood, obtained in a trial of the OX40 agonist ivuxolimab. This sequence originates from an adult with an advanced solid tumor such as melanoma, head and neck, liver or kidney cancer. DNA of the CDR3: TGCGCCAGCAGCCTCCGGGACCCCGGGCTGGGTGCGACTAATGAAAAACTGTTTTTT. Translation gives CASSLRDPGLGATNEKLFF.